This T cell receptor beta chain was profiled in a study of T-cell reconstitution after alpha-beta-depleted transplantation in children. Whole-study findings and limits: The origin of alpha-beta T cells about two months after transplant was reportedly several hundred expanded graft clones.

This clonotype was seen at least ten times. The antigen is not known. Library preparation (for TCRbeta) was performed with unique molecular identifiers. TCRdb fed the PCR reads into MiXCR, producing one record per CDR3 protein. Here the sample spans roughly 670,000 distinct CDR3 sequences, less than 15% being singletons. This sequence was found in a girl aged 2 to 9 with congenital amegakaryocytic thrombocytopenia, due to receive a stem cell transplant. The sample in question was PBMCs, obtained before TCRalphabeta/CD19-depleted stem cell transplant.

The CDR3 here is CASSYSGVGSNEQFF. The DNA of the CDR3 is TGTGCCAGCAGCTACAGTGGAGTGGGAAGCAATGAGCAGTTCTTC. The chain carries TRBV7-2 and TRBJ2-1; the D is unclear. Germline values: CDR1 SGHTA, CDR2 FQGNSA. The CDR3 runs 15 residues. The ends were cut back, 4 bases at V and 6 bases at J, with 16 bases in the middle.